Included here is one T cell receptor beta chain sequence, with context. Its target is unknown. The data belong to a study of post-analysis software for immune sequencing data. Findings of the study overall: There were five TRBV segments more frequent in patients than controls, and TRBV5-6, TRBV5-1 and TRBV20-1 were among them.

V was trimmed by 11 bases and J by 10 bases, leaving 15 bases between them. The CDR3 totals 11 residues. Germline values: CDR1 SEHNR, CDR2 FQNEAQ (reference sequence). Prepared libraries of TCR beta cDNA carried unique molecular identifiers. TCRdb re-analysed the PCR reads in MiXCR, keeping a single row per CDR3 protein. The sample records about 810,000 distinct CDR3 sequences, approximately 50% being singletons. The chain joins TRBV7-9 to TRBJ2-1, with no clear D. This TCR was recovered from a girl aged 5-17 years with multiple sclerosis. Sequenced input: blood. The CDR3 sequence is CAGTQSYEQFF. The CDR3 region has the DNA TGTGCCGGTACACAATCCTACGAGCAGTTCTTC.